The count of the clone carrying this T cell receptor beta chain is one. The antigen remains unidentified. This sample is part of a study of shared clonotypes between healthy human individuals. Germline V gene lookup returns CDR1 MDHEN and CDR2 SYDVKM. CDR3 length equals 16 residues. V gave up 1 base and J gave up 1 base; unmatched junction bases: 4. Study-level results: In contrast to clonotypes shared by all four donors, non-shared clonotypes had lower generation probabilities.

Replicate PCRs from sorted subsets contained roughly 200 ng DNA, which is tens of thousands of T cell genomes. The method was immunoSEQ multiplex PCR; TCRdb's version includes in-frame clones alone and lacks a portion of them. The sample shows around 600,000 clones, around 97% of them seen only once. The sequencing sample was made of naive CD4+ T cells sorted from blood. Noted subset: CD45RA+ positively selected. The TCR sequence derives from a woman in her twenties or thirties in good health. The chain has TRBV28 and TRBJ2-7; 10 bases fit TRBD2. DNA for the CDR3: TGTGCCAGCAGTTTATCCGGGACTAGCGCGTCCTACGAGCAGTACTTC. Its protein is CASSLSGTSASYEQYF.